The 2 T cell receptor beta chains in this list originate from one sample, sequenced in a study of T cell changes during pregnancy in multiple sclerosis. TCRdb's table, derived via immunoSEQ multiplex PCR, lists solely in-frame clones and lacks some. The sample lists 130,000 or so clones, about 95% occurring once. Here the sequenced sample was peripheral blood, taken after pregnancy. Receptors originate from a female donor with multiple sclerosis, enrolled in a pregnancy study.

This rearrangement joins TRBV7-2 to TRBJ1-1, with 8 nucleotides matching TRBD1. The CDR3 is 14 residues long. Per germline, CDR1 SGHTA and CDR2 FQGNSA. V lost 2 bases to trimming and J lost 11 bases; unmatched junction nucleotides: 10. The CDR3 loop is CASSLSLSGGIAFF. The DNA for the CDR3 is TGTGCCAGCAGCTTATCTTTATCAGGGGGCATCGCTTTCTTT.

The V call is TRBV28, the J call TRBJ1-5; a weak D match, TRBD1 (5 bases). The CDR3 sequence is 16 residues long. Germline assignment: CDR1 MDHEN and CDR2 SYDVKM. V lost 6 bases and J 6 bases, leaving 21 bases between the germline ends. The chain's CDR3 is CASSESGGSLGQPQHF. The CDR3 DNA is TGTGCCAGCAGCGAGTCTGGGGGGAGTCTGGGTCAGCCCCAGCATTTT.